The 2 T cell receptor beta chains presented below share a single source sample, sequenced in a study of CD8 T cells in ankylosing spondylitis. TCRdb fed the 5' RACE reads into MiXCR, producing one record per CDR3 protein. The repertoire holds 200,000 to 250,000 distinct CDR3 sequences, with 8% to 11% as singletons. The sequencing input was blood, either unsorted or a sorted T cell fraction (not recorded which). The source is a male donor with ankylosing spondylitis or in good health (not recorded which).

CDR3 loop: CSVEGGHSSYEQYF. DNA of the CDR3: TGCAGCGTTGAAGGGGGACATTCTTCCTACGAGCAGTACTTC. V and J are TRBV29-1 and TRBJ2-7, with D possibly TRBD1 on 6 matching bases. The V end was cut by 1 base, the J end by 1 base, with 11 bases between. The CDR3 covers 14 residues. Germline V gene lookup returns CDR1 SQVTM and CDR2 ANQGSEA.

This clonotype was seen ten or more times. The chain employs TRBV4-2 and TRBJ2-3, with D possibly being TRBD2 (6 bases). Germline-derived CDR1 and CDR2 are LGHNA and YNFKEQ. The germline V and J ends were trimmed by 7 bases and 0 bases, with 11 bases remaining between them. The CDR3 length is 14 residues. The CDR3 spells CASNRDSSTDTQYF. In DNA form, the CDR3 reads TGTGCCAGCAACCGGGACTCTAGCACAGATACGCAGTATTTT.